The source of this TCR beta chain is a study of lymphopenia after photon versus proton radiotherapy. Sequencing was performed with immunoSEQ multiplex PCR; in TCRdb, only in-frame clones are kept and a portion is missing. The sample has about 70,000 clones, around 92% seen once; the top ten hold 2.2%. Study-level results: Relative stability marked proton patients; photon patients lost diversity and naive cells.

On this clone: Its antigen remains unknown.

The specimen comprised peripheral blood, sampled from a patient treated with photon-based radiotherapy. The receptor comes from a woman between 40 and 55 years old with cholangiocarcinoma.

This CDR3 is CASSPLGVSSGGPETQYF. As DNA, the CDR3 is TGTGCCAGCTCACCCCTAGGCGTGTCTAGCGGGGGCCCAGAGACCCAGTACTTC. The chain joins TRBV18 to TRBJ2-5; 10 nucleotides line up with TRBD2. CDR1 is KGHSH and CDR2 is LQKENI in the germline V gene. The CDR3 covers 18 residues. The V gene end was trimmed by 3 bases and the J gene end by 4 bases; junction bases not matched to a gene: 14.